The clone carrying this TCR beta chain was seen more than once but under ten times. Its specificity is not known. The record originates from a study of blood T cells in healthy people across ages. V lost 6 bases to trimming and J lost 2 bases; unmatched junction nucleotides: 13. The CDR3 extends over 16 amino acids. Looked up from germline, CDR1 is SGHVS and CDR2 is FQNEAQ. With a J-beta primer mix and a sample-barcoded 5' primer, a second PCR ran about 7 to 12 cycles. TCRdb redid the calling of the 5' RACE reads with MiXCR, one entry per CDR3 protein. The data hold 850,000 to 950,000 distinct CDR3 sequences, with under 35% observed a single time. Study-level results: TCR beta diversity was tightly associated with the proportion of naive T cells.

The sample was blood. The source of this sequence is a woman older than 75 in good health. The chain recombines TRBV7-8 with TRBJ2-7, with 7 positions matching TRBD1. In DNA, the CDR3 is TGTGCCAGCAGTAGCGCCCCAGGGGGACATCCCTACGAGCAGTACTTC. Protein: CASSSAPGGHPYEQYF.